What follows are 25 T cell receptor beta chains derived from one specimen sequenced in a study of T cells after yellow fever vaccination. TCRdb re-called the 5' RACE reads with MiXCR, one entry per CDR3 protein. Of under 150,000 distinct CDR3 sequences in the sample, 13% to 15% are singletons; the top ten hold more than 40%. The specimen comprised CD8+ T cells sorted from PBMCs, sampled 5 days after the yellow fever booster vaccination. The receptors derive from a man aged 18-30 years who received the YFV17D yellow fever vaccine.

This clonotype was seen more than once but under ten times. The chain couples TRBV15 to TRBJ2-5; D is unresolved. V was clipped by 0 bases and J by 5 bases, with 13 bases between them. Germline CDR1 is LNHNV and CDR2 is YYDKDF (reference sequence). This CDR3 comprises 15 residues. The CDR3 sequence is CATSRDRAAGETQYF. CDR3 in DNA: TGTGCCACCAGCAGAGATCGGGCAGCCGGGGAGACCCAGTACTTC.

This clonotype has only a few counts. CDR3 region: CSGSGTAGTDTQYF. CDR3 nucleotide sequence: TGCAGCGGGAGCGGAACCGCTGGCACAGATACGCAGTATTTT. This chain joins TRBV29-1 and TRBJ2-3; possible D gene TRBD2, 5 bases. Germline V gene lookup returns CDR1 SQVTM and CDR2 ANQGSEA. With 7 bases removed from V and 1 base from J, the gap between germline ends came to 15 bases. This CDR3 has 14 amino acids.

Many counts were recorded for this clonotype. The V call is TRBV29-1, the J call TRBJ2-5; the D call may be TRBD1 or TRBD2 (7 bases each). The CDR3 covers 14 residues. The V end was cut by 7 bases, the J end by 4 bases, with 19 bases between. CDR1 is SQVTM and CDR2 is ANQGSEA in the germline V gene. The CDR3 reads CSGTYAGGGETQYF. The CDR3 bases are TGCAGCGGGACCTACGCAGGGGGGGGAGAGACCCAGTACTTC.

This clonotype has just a few counts. This chain uses TRBV4-3 with TRBJ1-5; D is possibly TRBD1 (5 bases). The CDR3 contains 15 residues. Trimming removed 0 bases at V and 6 bases at J, with 12 bases between. Germline-derived CDR1 and CDR2 are LGHNA and YSLEER. The CDR3 sequence is CASSQEWGRSQPQHF. In DNA, the CDR3 is TGCGCCAGCAGCCAAGAATGGGGGAGAAGTCAGCCCCAGCATTTT.

This clonotype was seen a handful of times. This rearrangement joins TRBV20-1 to TRBJ2-1; D might be TRBD2 (6 bases). The germline V gene has CDR1 DFQATT and CDR2 SNEGSKA (reference sequence). V lost 6 bases and J lost 3, with 12 bases in between. This CDR3 region has 13 residues. CDR3 DNA sequence: TGCAGTGCCAGGTCGGGGGACTACAATGAGCAGTTCTTC. Amino acid sequence: CSARSGDYNEQFF.

The chain combines TRBV9 with TRBJ1-1; D remains unclear. V was cut by 3 bases and J by 4 bases, with 13 bases left in between. Germline loops: CDR1 SGDLS, CDR2 YYNGEE. The CDR3 has 14 residues. The CDR3 sequence is CASSEKREGTEAFF. The CDR3 DNA sequence: TGTGCCAGCAGCGAGAAACGGGAGGGCACTGAAGCTTTCTTT. Variable domain in full (rest from reference TRBV9 and TRBJ1-1): DSGVTQTPKHLITATGQRVTLRCSPRSGDLSVYWYQQSLDQGLQFLIQYYNGEERAKGNILERFSAQQFPDLHSELNLSSLELGDSALYFCASSEKREGTEAFFGQGTRLTVV.

This clonotype has more than one count but fewer than ten. The V and J genes are TRBV14 and TRBJ2-3, with 10 nucleotides matching TRBD1. From germline, CDR1 is SGHDN and CDR2 FVKESK. V lost 5 bases, J lost 6 bases, and 11 bases stayed unmatched. This CDR3 spans 16 amino acids. The CDR3 loop is CASSSLPGTGADTQYF. CDR3 nucleotide sequence: TGTGCCAGCAGCTCCCTCCCCGGGACAGGGGCCGATACGCAGTATTTT.

This clonotype was counted only a few times. V gene TRBV6-6 combines with J gene TRBJ2-7; TRBD2 might be the D (6 bases). Germline-derived CDR1 and CDR2 are MNHNY and SVGAGI (reference sequence). Trimming stripped 6 bases from V and 0 bases from J, with 15 bases between. The CDR3 contains 15 residues. In DNA, the CDR3 is TGTGCCAGCAGCCCGGGGGTTTTCTTCTCCTACGAGCAGTACGTC. Translation: CASSPGVFFSYEQYV.

This clonotype was counted between two and nine times. The V gene is TRBV10-1, the J gene TRBJ2-6; D uncertain. The V gene lost 10 bases and the J gene lost 1 base, with 11 bases spanning the gap. CDR1 is WNHNN, CDR2 SYGVQD, per germline (reference sequence). The CDR3 is made up of 14 amino acids. This CDR3 is CAIPLFSGANVLTF. In DNA form, the CDR3 reads TGCGCCATCCCCCTTTTTTCTGGGGCCAACGTCCTGACTTTC.

This sequence joins TRBV5-1 and TRBJ1-2; tentatively, D is TRBD1 (5 bases). V was shortened by 0 bases and J by 4 bases, with 13 bases between the two germline ends. CDR1 is SGHRS and CDR2 is YFSETQ in the germline V gene. This CDR3 has 15 amino acids. CDR3 in amino acids: CASSLVGTVIYGYTF. DNA for the CDR3: TGCGCCAGCAGCTTGGTGGGGACGGTCATCTATGGCTACACCTTC.

The chain employs TRBV12-3 or TRBV12-4 and TRBJ2-1, with D perhaps TRBD2 (7 bases). Trimming removed 3 bases at V and 9 bases at J, with 15 bases between. The CDR3 is made up of 14 amino acids. CDR3 sequence reads: CASSFAGAKIEQFF. CDR3 in DNA: TGTGCCAGCAGTTTTGCGGGGGCCAAGATTGAGCAGTTCTTC.

This clonotype was seen only a few times. V usage is TRBV20-1 and J usage is TRBJ1-2; D remains unclear. In germline, CDR1 is DFQATT, CDR2 SNEGSKA (reference sequence). The CDR3 is 15 residues long. V was cut by 7 bases and J by 9 bases, with 27 bases left in between. CDR3 region: CSGFPYLDGIYSYTF. CDR3 in DNA: TGCAGTGGATTCCCCTACCTGGACGGAATTTATAGCTACACCTTC.

This clonotype was counted only a few times. The chain combines TRBV4-2 with TRBJ1-5; D is unresolved. The CDR3 covers 15 residues. V lost 1 base and J 0 bases, leaving 7 bases between the germline ends. Germline CDR1 LGHNA, CDR2 YNFKEQ. The CDR3 reads CASSQADGSNQPQHF. For the CDR3, the DNA is TGTGCCAGCAGCCAAGCGGACGGTAGCAATCAGCCCCAGCATTTT.

This clonotype turned up a few times. The chain is built from TRBV6-2 or TRBV6-3 and TRBJ2-3, with no clear D. V was cut by 0 bases and J by 0 bases, with 16 bases left in between. The length of the CDR3 is 18 residues. Germline V gene lookup returns CDR1 MNHEY and CDR2 SVGEGT. This CDR3 reads CASSYSGFRYSSTDTQYF. The CDR3 nucleotides read TGTGCCAGCAGTTACTCGGGGTTTAGGTACAGTAGCACAGATACGCAGTATTTT.

This clonotype was recorded many times. This chain connects TRBV5-1 to TRBJ2-3; 8 bases are shared with TRBD2. Germline CDR1 and CDR2: SGHRS and YFSETQ. V lost 4 bases and J lost 6; bases outside the gene matches: 13. This CDR3 has 16 residues. The CDR3 loop is CASSQGIAGSPDTQYF. CDR3 DNA sequence: TGCGCCAGCAGCCAGGGGATAGCGGGATCACCTGATACGCAGTATTTT.

This chain uses TRBV4-2 with TRBJ2-2, with TRBD1 matching 11 bases. V lost 4 bases, J lost 5 bases, and 9 bases stayed unmatched. This CDR3 contains 17 residues. The V gene's germline CDR1 is LGHNA and CDR2 YNFKEQ. CDR3 in DNA: TGTGCCAGCAGCCGCCCCGGGACAGGGGGTTGGACCGGGGAGCTGTTTTTT. It codes for CASSRPGTGGWTGELFF.

V is TRBV27 and J is TRBJ1-1; possibly TRBD1 for D (5 bases). The CDR3 runs 14 residues. Germline CDR1 reads MNHEY; CDR2 reads SMNVEV (reference sequence). Trimming took 5 bases from V and 1 from J, leaving 11 bases between them. This CDR3 reads CASSMGLGNTEAFF. The CDR3 DNA sequence: TGTGCCAGCAGTATGGGACTTGGGAACACTGAAGCTTTCTTT.

The chain couples TRBV6-2 or TRBV6-3 to TRBJ2-5, with D perhaps assigned TRBD1 or TRBD2 (5 bases each). Germline CDR1 reads MNHEY; CDR2 reads SVGEGT. Trimming shortened V by 8 bases and J by 1 base, and 17 bases separated the two germline ends. The CDR3 has 15 amino acids. CDR3 DNA sequence: TGTGCCAGCGGACAATCGGGGATGAGCCAAGAGACCCAGTACTTC. It translates to CASGQSGMSQETQYF.

The CDR3 loop reads CASTPAGTGGFEQYF. CDR3 coding DNA: TGTGCCAGCACCCCAGCCGGGACAGGGGGGTTCGAGCAGTACTTC. The chain uses TRBV7-9 and TRBJ2-7, with TRBD1 identical over 11 bases. The CDR3 covers 15 residues. Per germline, CDR1 SEHNR and CDR2 FQNEAQ (reference sequence). J lost 6 bases, V lost 7 bases, and 11 bases had no gene match.

The chain couples TRBV5-6 to TRBJ1-1; 7 bases map to TRBD1. CDR1 is SGHDT, CDR2 YYEEEE, per germline. This CDR3 has 14 residues. V dropped 2 bases and J dropped 9; count of bases not matched to a gene: 10. CDR3 sequence reads: CASSFDRARRKAFF. CDR3 bases: TGTGCCAGCAGCTTTGACAGGGCTCGTAGAAAAGCTTTCTTT.

The J gene is TRBJ2-5, the V gene TRBV11-2, with 8 bases lining up with TRBD2. CDR3 size: 15 residues. After removal of 5 bases from V and 3 bases from J, the junction contained 8 bases not matched to a gene. The germline V gene has CDR1 SGHAT and CDR2 FQNNGV. The CDR3 reads CASSLVSAGEETQYF. The CDR3 coding sequence is TGTGCCAGCAGCCTGGTGTCAGCGGGGGAAGAGACCCAGTACTTC.

In its sample, this clonotype was seen a few times. This rearrangement joins TRBV7-6 to TRBJ2-3; 10 bases map to TRBD2. Per the germline V gene, CDR1 is SGHVS and CDR2 is FNYEAQ. J was trimmed by 6 bases and V by 3 bases; bases with no gene match: 18. This CDR3 has 19 residues. CDR3 nucleotides: TGTGCCAGCAGCTTTCCCACAACCTCGAGCGGGGGGGTTTCGGATACGCAGTATTTT. Protein sequence: CASSFPTTSSGGVSDTQYF.

The chain joins TRBV19 to TRBJ2-1; 7 bases match TRBD1. Germline CDR1 LNHDA, CDR2 SQIVND (reference sequence). The V and J ends lost 1 base and 3 bases, in that order; junction bases with no gene match: 6. This CDR3 comprises 16 residues. CDR3 DNA sequence: TGTGCCAGTAGTATAGTCCCGCAGGGGGTCTACAATGAGCAGTTCTTC. Its protein is CASSIVPQGVYNEQFF.

V is TRBV6-2 or TRBV6-3 and J is TRBJ1-5; 11 bases fit TRBD1. V shed 10 bases, J shed 5 bases, and the junction held 10 bases outside the gene matches. The CDR3 has 15 amino acids. CDR1 MNHEY and CDR2 SVGEGT come from the germline V gene. The CDR3 protein is CAIKGPGQGDQPQHF. Written as DNA, the CDR3 is TGTGCCATCAAAGGACCGGGACAGGGGGATCAGCCCCAGCATTTT.

This clonotype was picked up many times. This chain joins TRBV21-1 and TRBJ1-2; whether TRBD1, the table's D call, matches the DNA was not checked. TRBV21-1 is listed as a pseudogene. CDR3 length: 13 residues. The CDR3 bases are TGTGCCAGCCCGCCCGGCGGGACGGGTGGCTACACCTTC. Amino acid sequence: CASPPGGTGGYTF.